These T cell receptor beta chains were read from a single sample in a study of blood T cell repertoires in COVID-19. The assay was immunoSEQ multiplex PCR, and TCRdb's table has in-frame clones only and misses some. This sample carries about 150,000 clones, 65% to 80% of them seen once, and the ten largest clones take 4.2%. The sequenced material came from peripheral blood. These receptors came from a man in his 60s with acute or convalescent COVID-19. Each CDR3 is given with its conserved first and last residue. A D gene is named only where the DNA matches it firmly. Size is stated for part of the rows, as once, few or many counts, or as a class when the clone is expanded.

>-|TRBV29-1|TRBJ1-2|-
CSVEGTGSYGYTF
TGCAGCGTTGAAGGTACGGGGTCCTATGGCTACACCTTC
>-|TRBV29-1|TRBJ2-1|few
CSGLYYNEQFF
TGCAGCGGACTTTACTACAATGAGCAGTTCTTC
>-|TRBV19|TRBJ2-5|-
CATAKEGTKETQYF
TGTGCCACCGCCAAGGAGGGTACGAAAGAGACCCAGTACTTC
>TRBD2|TRBV5-1|TRBJ2-7|-
CASSLTSGRDWYF
TGCGCCAGCAGCTTGACTAGCGGGAGGGATTGGTACTTC
>-|TRBV3-1/TRBV3-2|TRBJ2-7|-
CASSQVATPVSYEQYF
TGTGCCAGCAGCCAAGTTGCGACACCCGTCTCCTACGAGCAGTACTTC
>TRBD2|TRBV5-5|TRBJ2-2|-
CASSREGLAGTGELFF
TGTGCCAGCAGCCGCGAGGGACTAGCAGGGACCGGGGAGCTGTTTTTT
>-|TRBV2|TRBJ2-7|-
CASSSGDYEQYF
TGTGCCAGCAGCTCCGGGGACTACGAGCAGTACTTC
>-|TRBV29-1|TRBJ2-7|-
CSVVDGSDSYEQYF
TGCAGCGTTGTGGACGGGAGCGACTCCTACGAGCAGTACTTC
>TRBD2|TRBV28|TRBJ2-7|-
CASSGLADDYEQYF
TGTGCCAGCAGTGGCCTAGCGGACGACTACGAGCAGTACTTC
>TRBD2|TRBV9|TRBJ2-1|-
CASSVVGLANYNEQFF
TGTGCCAGCAGCGTAGTTGGACTAGCGAACTACAATGAGCAGTTCTTC
>-|TRBV23-1|TRBJ1-5|once
CASSQFNRRNQPQHF
TGCGCCAGCAGTCAATTTAACAGACGAAATCAGCCCCAGCATTTT
>TRBD1|TRBV6-5|TRBJ2-7|-
CASRDGQGAYEQYF
TGTGCCAGCAGGGACGGACAGGGGGCTTACGAGCAGTACTTC
>TRBD1|TRBV2|TRBJ1-6|-
CASTLQGNQNNSPLHF
TGTGCCAGCACCTTACAGGGGAATCAGAATAATTCACCCCTCCACTTT
>-|TRBV4-1|TRBJ1-1|-
CASSHTPGIEAFF
TGCGCCAGCAGCCATACCCCCGGTATTGAAGCTTTCTTT
>-|TRBV6-5|TRBJ2-2|-
CASRRDQGSPGELFF
TGTGCCAGCAGACGGGATCAAGGAAGTCCCGGGGAGCTGTTTTTT
>TRBD1|TRBV5-1|TRBJ2-3|few
CASSQVGQIRLTSTDTQYF
TGCGCCAGCAGCCAAGTGGGACAGATTAGACTTACTAGCACAGATACGCAGTATTTT
>TRBD1|TRBV7-9|TRBJ1-1|-
CASSLLGQENTEAFF
TGTGCCAGCAGCCTCCTCGGACAGGAGAACACTGAAGCTTTCTTT
>TRBD1|TRBV12-3/TRBV12-4|TRBJ2-5|-
CASSLGQGETQYF
TGTGCCAGCAGTTTGGGACAGGGTGAGACCCAGTACTTC
>-|TRBV5-6|TRBJ2-7|-
CASSLALGGEQYF
TGTGCCAGCAGCTTGGCCCTTGGGGGGGAGCAGTACTTC
>TRBD1|TRBV29-1|TRBJ2-3|-
CSSDRGAGTDTQYF
TGCAGCTCGGACAGGGGGGCTGGCACAGATACGCAGTATTTT
>-|TRBV4-1|TRBJ2-1|-
CASSQGTGLNEQFF
TGCGCCAGCAGCCAAGGGACTGGTTTGAATGAGCAGTTCTTC
>TRBD2|TRBV5-6|TRBJ2-1|few
CASRTSVSSYNEQFF
TGTGCCAGCCGGACTAGCGTGAGCTCCTACAATGAGCAGTTCTTC
>-|TRBV27|TRBJ2-4|few
CASSLGANSRNIQYF
TGTGCCAGCAGTTTGGGGGCAAACTCTAGGAACATTCAGTACTTC
>-|TRBV11-2|TRBJ2-1|-
CASKKRDTPGNEQFF
TGTGCCAGCAAAAAGAGGGACACACCTGGCAATGAGCAGTTCTTC
>-|TRBV7-9|TRBJ2-7|few
CASSRRTPGHRAYEQYF
TGTGCCAGCAGCCGAAGGACCCCGGGACATCGAGCCTACGAGCAGTACTTC
>TRBD1|TRBV29-1|TRBJ2-2|few
CSVVGTVPTGELFF
TGCAGCGTTGTCGGGACAGTGCCCACCGGGGAGCTGTTTTTT
>TRBD1|TRBV3-1/TRBV3-2|TRBJ2-7|-
CASSLAGTGLAEQYF
TGTGCCAGCAGCCTGGCCGGGACAGGTCTCGCCGAGCAGTACTTC